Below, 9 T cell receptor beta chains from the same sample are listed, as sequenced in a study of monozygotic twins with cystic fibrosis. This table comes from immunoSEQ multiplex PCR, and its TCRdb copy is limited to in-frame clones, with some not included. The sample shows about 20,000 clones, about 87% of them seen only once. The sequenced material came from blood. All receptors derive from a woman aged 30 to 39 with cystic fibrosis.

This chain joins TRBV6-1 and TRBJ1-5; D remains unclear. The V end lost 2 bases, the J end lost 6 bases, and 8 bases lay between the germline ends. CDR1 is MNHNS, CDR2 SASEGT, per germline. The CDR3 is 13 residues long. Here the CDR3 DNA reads TGTGCCAGCAGTGAAATGAGGCGTCAGCCCCAGCATTTT. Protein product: CASSEMRRQPQHF.

The CDR3 nucleotides are TGTGCCAGCAGCTTGGGAGGGAAAGCCTATGGCTACACCTTC. Amino acids: CASSLGGKAYGYTF. The V and J genes are TRBV5-8 and TRBJ1-2; D unclear. With 0 bases removed from V and 4 bases from J, the gap between germline ends came to 10 bases. The CDR3 contains 14 residues. Germline V gene data show CDR1 as SGHTS and CDR2 as YDEGEE.

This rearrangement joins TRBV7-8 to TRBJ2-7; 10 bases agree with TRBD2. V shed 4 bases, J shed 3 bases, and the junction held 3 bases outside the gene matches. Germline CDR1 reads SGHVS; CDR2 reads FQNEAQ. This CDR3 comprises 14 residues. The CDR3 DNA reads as TGTGCCAGCAGCTGGGGACTAGCGTACTACGAGCAGTACTTC. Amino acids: CASSWGLAYYEQYF.

The CDR3 reads CATSKLAEYNEQFF. Written as DNA, the CDR3 is TGTGCCACCAGCAAACTAGCGGAGTACAATGAGCAGTTCTTC. The chain is built from TRBV15 and TRBJ2-1; 8 bases agree with TRBD2. Germline trimming cut 4 bases from V and 4 bases from J; bases unmatched to any gene: 3. Germline CDR1 is LNHNV and CDR2 is YYDKDF (reference sequence). The CDR3 loop spans 14 amino acids.

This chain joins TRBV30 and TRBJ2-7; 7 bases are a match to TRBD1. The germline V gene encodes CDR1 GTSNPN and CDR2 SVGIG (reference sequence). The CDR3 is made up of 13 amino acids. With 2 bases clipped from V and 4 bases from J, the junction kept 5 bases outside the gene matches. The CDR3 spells CAWSSVQGYEQYF. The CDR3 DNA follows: TGTGCCTGGAGTTCCGTACAGGGGTACGAGCAGTACTTC.

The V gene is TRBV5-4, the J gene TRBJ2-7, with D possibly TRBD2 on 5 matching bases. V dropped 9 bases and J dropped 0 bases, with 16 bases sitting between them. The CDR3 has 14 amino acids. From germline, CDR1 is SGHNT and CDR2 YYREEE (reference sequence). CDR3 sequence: CATHPRGTSYEQYF. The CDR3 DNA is TGTGCCACCCACCCCCGGGGAACCTCCTACGAGCAGTACTTC.

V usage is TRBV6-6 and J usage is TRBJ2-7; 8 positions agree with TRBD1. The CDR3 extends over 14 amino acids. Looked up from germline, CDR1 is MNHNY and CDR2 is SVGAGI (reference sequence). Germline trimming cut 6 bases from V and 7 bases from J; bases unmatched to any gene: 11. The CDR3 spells CASRTGGIPGEQYF. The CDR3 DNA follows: TGTGCCAGCAGAACAGGGGGGATTCCGGGGGAGCAGTACTTC.

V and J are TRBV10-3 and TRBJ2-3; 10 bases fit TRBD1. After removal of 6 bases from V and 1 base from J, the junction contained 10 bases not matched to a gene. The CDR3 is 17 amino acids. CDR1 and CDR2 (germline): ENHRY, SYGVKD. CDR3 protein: CAIRASTGQGGTDTQYF. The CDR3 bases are TGTGCCATCAGAGCCTCTACTGGACAGGGGGGCACAGATACGCAGTATTTT.

In DNA form, the CDR3 reads TGTGCCAGCAGTTGGGGGGATACGCAGTATTTT. Translated: CASSWGDTQYF. V is TRBV6-5 and J is TRBJ2-3; perhaps D is TRBD1 or TRBD2 (5 bases each). V was clipped by 4 bases and J by 6 bases, with 5 bases between them. Per the germline V gene, CDR1 is MNHEY and CDR2 is SVGAGI. The CDR3 totals 11 residues.